Listed here are 32 T cell receptor beta chains from one sample, sequenced in a study of blood T cells in healthy people across ages. It was with a sample-barcoded 5' primer and a J-beta primer mix that a second PCR of about 7 to 12 cycles was run. TCRdb re-called the 5' RACE reads with MiXCR, one entry per CDR3 protein. This sample yields hundreds of thousands of distinct CDR3 sequences, of which 30% to 45% are seen a single time; approximately 12% belongs to the top ten. Sequencing input: blood. Receptor source: a man between 18 and 29 years old in good health.

The rearrangement links TRBV12-3 or TRBV12-4 to TRBJ2-1; 9 nucleotides line up with TRBD2. J lost 9 bases, V lost 8 bases, and 11 bases had no gene match. The CDR3 consists of 14 residues. CDR3 sequence: CASGYSGGHPEQFF. CDR3 nucleotide sequence: TGTGCCAGCGGATACAGCGGGGGGCACCCTGAGCAGTTCTTC.

Notes on this clonotype: This may stem from a read error, because a much larger clone lies one nucleotide away. CDR3 nucleotides: TGCAGCGTAGCGGACAGCGTCAACGGGCAGTACTTC. It translates to CSVADSVNGQYF. The chain links TRBV29-1 to TRBJ2-7, with a possible D match to TRBD1 (6 bases). CDR1 and CDR2 from the germline V gene are SQVTM and ANQGSEA. This CDR3 contains 12 residues. The V end was cut by 6 bases, the J end by 9 bases, with 18 bases between.

The table lists this clonotype with a few counts. V and J are TRBV7-2 and TRBJ1-1, with no clear D. The V gene's germline CDR1 is SGHTA and CDR2 FQGNSA. The CDR3 is 15 residues long. Trimming stripped 1 base from V and 6 bases from J, with 15 bases between. CDR3 sequence (DNA): TGTGCCAGCAGCTTAGATCCGGCCTCTGGAGCTGAAGCTTTCTTT. It codes for CASSLDPASGAEAFF.

In this sample, this clonotype turned up a few times. The V and J genes are TRBV9 and TRBJ1-1; no reliable D call. The CDR3 loop spans 14 amino acids. Trimming removed 3 bases from V and 3 bases from J, with 12 bases in between. Looked up from germline, CDR1 is SGDLS and CDR2 is YYNGEE. This CDR3 is CASSAHWVDTEAFF. CDR3 coding DNA: TGTGCCAGCAGCGCGCACTGGGTGGACACTGAAGCTTTCTTT.

This clonotype occurred a few times. CDR3 DNA sequence: TGTGCCAGCAGTCTCGATCAGGGGAGCTCTGAAGCTTTCTTT. It translates to CASSLDQGSSEAFF. This chain uses TRBV6-5 with TRBJ1-1, with D perhaps TRBD1 (6 bases). Germline V lookup: CDR1 MNHEY, CDR2 SVGAGI. The CDR3 totals 14 residues. V lost 5 bases to trimming and J lost 6 bases, with 16 bases between them.

This chain connects TRBV6-5 to TRBJ2-5; a possible D gene is TRBD2 (6 bases). V shed 5 bases and J shed 4 bases, with 11 bases lying between them. The CDR3 has 13 residues. Germline-derived CDR1 and CDR2 are MNHEY and SVGAGI. The CDR3 region has the DNA TGTGCCAGCAGTCGTAACGGGGGAGAGACCCAGTACTTC. Translation gives CASSRNGGETQYF.

The chain recombines TRBV14 with TRBJ2-1, with 8 positions matching TRBD1. Near its end, the DNA agrees better with TRBJ2-7, so the J call may be wrong. This CDR3 region has 16 residues. In germline, CDR1 is SGHDN, CDR2 FVKESK. The CDR3 protein is CASSRSGTGVYNEQYF. CDR3 in DNA: TGTGCCAGCAGCCGCTCCGGGACAGGAGTCTACAATGAGCAGTACTTC.

This clonotype has just one count. The chain uses TRBV7-9 and TRBJ2-2; 8 nucleotides match TRBD2. Germline values: CDR1 SEHNR, CDR2 FQNEAQ (reference sequence). The trim removed 4 bases at V and 5 bases at J, leaving 9 bases unmatched. The CDR3 is 16 amino acids. The CDR3 DNA reads TGTGCCAGCAGCTACAGACGGGGGGGCCGAACCGGGGAGCTGTTTTTT. This gives the protein CASSYRRGGRTGELFF.

V is TRBV7-2 and J is TRBJ1-2, with D possibly TRBD1 on 5 matching bases. The CDR3 has 14 amino acids. V was trimmed by 0 bases and J by 6 bases, leaving 11 bases between them. CDR1 is SGHTA, CDR2 FQGNSA, per germline. CDR3 bases: TGTGCCAGCAGCTTAGCTGCCTGGGGCCATGGCTACACCTTC. It specifies CASSLAAWGHGYTF.

This clonotype has a handful of counts. An end of the junction differs from the germline gene, which may be a read error. CDR3 sequence: CASSHRINTEVFF. In nucleotides, the CDR3 is TGTGCCAGCAGCCATCGTATAAACACTGAAGTTTTCTTT. V usage is TRBV3-1 and J usage is TRBJ1-1; D ambiguous. The germline V gene has CDR1 LGHDT and CDR2 YNNKEL (reference sequence). The CDR3 extends over 13 amino acids.

This clonotype was picked up many times. The chain combines TRBV12-3 or TRBV12-4 with TRBJ2-5; D gene unclear. There are 16 residues in the CDR3. The V gene lost 6 bases and the J gene lost 5 bases, with 22 bases spanning the gap. In DNA form, the CDR3 reads TGTGCCAGCAGCCGGACGGAGCAGGCCTTCGTGGAGACCCAGTACTTC. It specifies CASSRTEQAFVETQYF.

This clonotype was picked up one time. This may arise from a read error, as a much more abundant clone is one base away. CDR3 DNA sequence: TGTGCCGGCAGCAAGTCGACAGGGCGGGAGCAGTACTTC. Translation gives CAGSKSTGREQYF. The rearrangement uses TRBV7-9 and TRBJ2-7; the match to TRBD1 covers 7 bases. Germline V gives CDR1 SEHNR, CDR2 FQNEAQ (reference sequence). The CDR3 contains 13 residues.

As for this clonotype: This may be a read error: a much more frequent sequence differs by one nucleotide. The V gene is TRBV13, the J gene TRBJ2-5; D may be TRBD2 (7 bases). Germline CDR1 is PRHDT and CDR2 is FYEKMQ (reference sequence). This CDR3 region has 14 residues. The CDR3 nucleotides are TGTGCCAGCATCTTAGGGGGGGGAGGAGAGACCCAGTACTTC. This sequence encodes CASILGGGGETQYF.

This sequence joins TRBV12-3 or TRBV12-4 and TRBJ2-7, with 11 bases matching TRBD2. The CDR3 has 15 amino acids. Trimming took 5 bases from V and 7 from J; bases not matched to a gene: 10. As DNA, the CDR3 is TGTGCCAGCAGTCCACTAGCGGGGGTAAACAATGAGCAGTACTTC. Its protein product is CASSPLAGVNNEQYF.

The chain carries TRBV29-1 and TRBJ1-2; D gene ambiguous. Trimming shortened V by 2 bases and J by 8 bases, and 15 bases separated the two germline ends. The CDR3 covers 13 residues. Germline CDR1 SQVTM, CDR2 ANQGSEA. In nucleotides, the CDR3 is TGCAGCGTTGAATTCTATGAAGGCTACGGCTACACCTTC. This codes for CSVEFYEGYGYTF.

Many counts were recorded for this clonotype. The rearrangement uses TRBV20-1 and TRBJ2-1; 10 bases are a match to TRBD1. CDR3 length: 15 residues. Germline V lookup: CDR1 DFQATT, CDR2 SNEGSKA (reference sequence). With 5 bases clipped from V and 4 bases from J, the junction kept 8 bases outside the gene matches. In nucleotides, the CDR3 is TGCAGTGCTTCTTCGACAGGGGGCGAATACAATGAGCAGTTCTTC. It is translated as CSASSTGGEYNEQFF.

Worth noting for this clonotype: At one end, the junction sequence differs from germline, possibly due to a read error. V gene TRBV12-3 or TRBV12-4 combines with J gene TRBJ2-5; D call uncertain. The CDR3 covers 12 residues. The CDR3 nucleotides read TGTGCCTGCAGCCTGGGCTACAATGAGCAGTACTTC. It codes for CACSLGYNEQYF.

This chain uses TRBV12-3 or TRBV12-4 with TRBJ1-4; weak D call: TRBD1 (5 bases). The CDR3 loop spans 15 amino acids. V was shortened by 5 bases and J by 9 bases, with 19 bases between the two germline ends. In DNA form, the CDR3 reads TGTGCCAGCAGTCGAGGTGGGGCGCCCCCGAAAAAACTGTTTTTT. This codes for CASSRGGAPPKKLFF.

The chain combines TRBV20-1 with TRBJ1-6, with 9 positions matching TRBD1. There are 14 residues in the CDR3. Germline V gene lookup returns CDR1 DFQATT and CDR2 SNEGSKA (reference sequence). V lost 6 bases to trimming and J lost 10 bases; unmatched junction nucleotides: 10. CDR3 in DNA: TGCAGTGCCGGACAGGGGCCGAGAGAGTCACCCCTCCACTTT. It is translated as CSAGQGPRESPLHF.

This clonotype was counted between two and nine times. The rearrangement links TRBV9 to TRBJ1-1; possibly TRBD1 for D (6 bases). This CDR3 comprises 14 residues. The germline V gene encodes CDR1 SGDLS and CDR2 YYNGEE. Trimming took 4 bases from V and 7 from J, leaving 17 bases between them. CDR3 DNA sequence: TGTGCCAGCAGCCCCCGGACAGACATCCTTGAAGCTTTCTTT. Translation gives CASSPRTDILEAFF.

This rearrangement joins TRBV28 to TRBJ2-3, with D perhaps given as TRBD1 or TRBD2 (5 bases each). V lost 5 bases, J lost 0 bases, and 15 bases lay in between. Germline V gene lookup returns CDR1 MDHEN and CDR2 SYDVKM. The CDR3 contains 16 residues. CDR3 coding DNA: TGTGCCAGCAGTGTAACCCCTGGGACCAGCACAGATACGCAGTATTTT. Translating gives CASSVTPGTSTDTQYF.

There are a few counts of this clonotype. Given a much more abundant clone one base away, this may be a read error. V gene TRBV14 combines with J gene TRBJ1-5; D is undetermined. The CDR3 has 13 amino acids. The V end was cut by 1 base, the J end by 7 bases, with 8 bases between. CDR1 is SGHDN and CDR2 is FVKESK in the germline V gene. The CDR3 DNA follows: TGTGCCAGCAGCCAAGGTCCCAAGCAGCCCCAGCATTTT. Its translation: CASSQGPKQPQHF.

J is TRBJ2-7 and V is TRBV20-1; 13 positions agree with TRBD2. V shed 5 bases, J shed 0 bases, and the junction held 7 bases outside the gene matches. CDR3 length: 16 amino acids. Per germline, CDR1 DFQATT and CDR2 SNEGSKA (reference sequence). CDR3 bases: TGCAGTGCTTCCAGGACTAGCGGGGGACGCTCCTACGAGCAGTACTTC. This translates into CSASRTSGGRSYEQYF.

The table lists this clonotype with a few counts. Written as DNA, the CDR3 is TGCAGTGCTAGAGAGTTTGGCGCGTTCATCGAGACCCAGTACTTC. This sequence encodes CSAREFGAFIETQYF. The V call is TRBV20-1, the J call TRBJ2-5; D is ambiguous. Trimming left V 0 bases short and J 5 bases short, with 16 bases between. The germline V gene encodes CDR1 DFQATT and CDR2 SNEGSKA (reference sequence). CDR3 length: 15 residues.

This clonotype has only a few counts. The CDR3 loop reads CASSPRVGETQYF. The CDR3 bases are TGTGCCAGCAGTCCGAGGGTCGGCGAGACCCAGTACTTC. V usage is TRBV12-3 or TRBV12-4 and J usage is TRBJ2-5; D is perhaps TRBD2 (5 bases). The CDR3 covers 13 residues. Trimming took 5 bases from V and 5 from J, leaving 12 bases between them.

About this clonotype itself: Given a much more abundant clone one base away, this may be a read error. This sequence joins TRBV20-1 and TRBJ2-7, with TRBD1 identical over 8 bases. Germline CDR1 is DFQATT and CDR2 is SNEGSKA (reference sequence). This CDR3 spans 16 amino acids. CDR3 coding DNA: TGCAGTGTTAGAGATCCCCGAGGACAGGGTTCCTACGAGCAGTACTTC. Translated, it gives CSVRDPRGQGSYEQYF.

CDR3: CAISGDTSNQPQHF. The CDR3 nucleotides are TGTGCCATCAGCGGGGACACTAGCAATCAGCCCCAGCATTTT. The V call is TRBV10-3, the J call TRBJ1-5; tentatively, D is TRBD1 (6 bases). The CDR3 extends over 14 amino acids. With 6 bases removed from V and 0 bases from J, the gap between germline ends came to 9 bases. Germline lookup yields CDR1 ENHRY and CDR2 SYGVKD.

This clonotype was seen only a few times. The rearrangement joins TRBV13 to TRBJ2-7, with D unresolved. The CDR3 is made up of 16 amino acids. The V end was cut by 4 bases, the J end by 2 bases, with 18 bases between. In germline, CDR1 is PRHDT, CDR2 FYEKMQ (reference sequence). CDR3 bases: TGTGCCAGCAGCTGGTCTCGGCAGGATTCTGCCTACGAGCAGTACTTC. The encoded protein is CASSWSRQDSAYEQYF.

This chain connects TRBV20-1 to TRBJ2-6; tentatively, D is TRBD1 (5 bases). CDR3 length: 17 residues. Germline V gene sequence: CDR1 DFQATT, CDR2 SNEGSKA (reference sequence). V was trimmed by 5 bases and J by 0 bases, leaving 17 bases between them. The CDR3 nucleotides read TGCAGTGCTGGTGGGGCAGGGTTCCGCTCTGGGGCCAACGTCCTGACTTTC. It codes for CSAGGAGFRSGANVLTF.

Turning to this clonotype: The junction and the germline gene differ at one end; a read error may be behind it. The chain employs TRBV2 and TRBJ1-4; D uncertain. The CDR3 is made up of 17 amino acids. Germline lookup yields CDR1 SNHLY and CDR2 FYNNEI. In DNA, the CDR3 is TGTGCCAACAGTGAAGAACCTGGCGAAGCAACTAATGAAAAACTGTTTTTT. Residues: CANSEEPGEATNEKLFF.

In its sample, this clonotype was seen many times. The chain uses TRBV6-6 and TRBJ1-2, with 7 bases fitting TRBD1. Germline loops: CDR1 MNHNY, CDR2 SVGAGI (reference sequence). CDR3 length: 15 amino acids. V gave up 5 bases and J gave up 7 bases; unmatched junction bases: 13. CDR3 region: CASSRPLRQGGGYTF. CDR3 DNA sequence: TGTGCCAGCAGTCGCCCCCTGAGACAGGGCGGTGGCTACACCTTC.

For the CDR3, the DNA is TGTGCCAGCAGTGAAGCGCTTAGACCCCCTGAAGCTTTCTTT. Encoded protein: CASSEALRPPEAFF. The V gene is TRBV2, the J gene TRBJ1-1; D is unclear. This CDR3 region has 14 residues. Germline V CDR1 and CDR2: SNHLY, FYNNEI. Trimming shortened V by 0 bases and J by 6 bases, and 11 bases separated the two germline ends.